Below are 29 T cell receptor beta chains sequenced from a single sample in a study of T cells in Graves' hyperthyroidism and ophthalmopathy. The CDR3 regions of TCR beta were amplified from RNA transcripts. TCR CDR3 regions were first amplified by RT-PCR with HTBI primers. One entry per CDR3 protein results from TCRdb running MiXCR on the multiplex PCR reads. The table includes more than 350,000 distinct CDR3 sequences, 13% to 15% detected once. The specimen sequenced was blood. These receptors originate from a woman in her twenties or thirties with Graves' ophthalmopathy.

The rearrangement joins TRBV6-1 to TRBJ2-3; TRBD2 matches 9 bases. This CDR3 region has 17 residues. The J segment lost 1 base and the V segment lost 3 bases, leaving 8 bases of the junction unmatched. Per the germline V gene, CDR1 is MNHNS and CDR2 is SASEGT. The CDR3 DNA is TGTGCCAGCAGTGAGTTGTGGGCTAGCGGGGGCACAGATACGCAGTATTTT. Protein product: CASSELWASGGTDTQYF.

This chain uses TRBV29-1 with TRBJ1-5, with a possible D match to TRBD1 (5 bases). Germline values: CDR1 SQVTM, CDR2 ANQGSEA. V dropped 6 bases and J dropped 0 bases, with 6 bases sitting between them. The CDR3 sequence is 12 residues long. CDR3 in amino acids: CSVRVSNQPQHF. The CDR3 nucleotides read TGCAGCGTCAGGGTTAGCAATCAGCCCCAGCATTTT.

This clonotype was recorded many times. The V gene is TRBV6-5, the J gene TRBJ2-5; D call uncertain. With 2 bases removed from V and 7 bases from J, the gap between germline ends came to 11 bases. The CDR3 has 13 residues. The germline V gene has CDR1 MNHEY and CDR2 SVGAGI. CDR3 DNA sequence: TGTGCCAGCAGTTACACCCCCAGAGGGACCCAGTACTTC. This sequence encodes CASSYTPRGTQYF.

As DNA, the CDR3 is TGTGCCAGCAGCACCTTTAGCAATCAGCCCCAGCATTTT. Its translation is CASSTFSNQPQHF. V and J are TRBV6-7 and TRBJ1-5; D gene uncertain. TRBV6-7 has ORF status, its function being uncertain. The ends were cut back, 6 bases at V and 0 bases at J, with 6 bases in the middle. The CDR3 has 13 residues.

In its sample, this clonotype was seen a few times. The genes are TRBV27 and TRBJ1-4; D is possibly TRBD1 (5 bases). V lost 4 bases to trimming and J lost 3 bases, with 12 bases between them. This CDR3 is 15 amino acids long. The germline V gene has CDR1 MNHEY and CDR2 SMNVEV (reference sequence). This chain's CDR3 is CASSSRDRANEKLFF. The CDR3 nucleotides are TGTGCCAGCAGTTCCCGGGACCGAGCTAATGAAAAACTGTTTTTT.

This clonotype was observed at least ten times. The rearrangement links TRBV7-2 to TRBJ2-7; D is perhaps TRBD1 or TRBD2 (6 bases each). Trimming took off 5 bases at V and 1 base at J, with 21 bases between the two ends. CDR1 is SGHTA and CDR2 is FQGNSA in the germline V gene. CDR3 size: 17 residues. The CDR3 sequence: CASSTYLYRDWSYEQYF. Here the CDR3 DNA reads TGTGCCAGCAGCACATACCTTTACAGGGACTGGTCCTACGAGCAGTACTTC.

This clonotype has ten or more counts. The J gene is TRBJ2-5, the V gene TRBV14; tentative D call: TRBD1 (5 bases). Trimming took 4 bases from V and 4 from J, leaving 22 bases between them. Germline assignment: CDR1 SGHDN and CDR2 FVKESK. The CDR3 spans 17 residues. The CDR3 DNA follows: TGTGCCAGCAGCCCAAATCGGATAGGCGTTAGGGGAGAGACCCAGTACTTC. Translation: CASSPNRIGVRGETQYF.

In its sample, this clonotype was seen a few times. The chain employs TRBV14 and TRBJ1-3; no definite D call. Germline values: CDR1 SGHDN, CDR2 FVKESK. This CDR3 contains 19 residues. V lost 4 bases, J lost 0 bases, and 22 bases lay in between. CDR3 loop: CASSPAGGPVQLSGNTIYF. CDR3 DNA: TGTGCCAGCAGCCCAGCCGGAGGACCGGTCCAGCTCTCTGGAAACACCATATATTTT. Full variable domain (remainder filled in from reference TRBV14 and TRBJ1-3): EAGVTQFPSHSVIEKGQTVTLRCDPISGHDNLYWYRRVMGKEIKFLLHFVKESKQDESGMPNNRFLAERTGGTYSTLKVQPAELEDSGVYFCASSPAGGPVQLSGNTIYFGEGSWLTVV.

There are many counts of this clonotype. The chain has TRBV10-3 and TRBJ2-2, with 8 bases fitting TRBD1. V was clipped by 8 bases and J by 4 bases; unmatched bases: 9. The CDR3 runs 15 residues. Germline CDR1 and CDR2: ENHRY and SYGVKD. The CDR3 nucleotides are TGTGCCATCCGGGACGCAGGGGGCATCACCGGGGAGCTGTTTTTT. This codes for CAIRDAGGITGELFF.

In the case of this clonotype: A much larger clonotype is one base distant, so this may be a read error. The CDR3 protein is CAISLATGKNTEAFF. The CDR3, as DNA: TGTGCCATCAGTCTGGCTACAGGGAAGAACACTGAAGCTTTCTTT. The V and J genes are TRBV10-3 and TRBJ1-1; perhaps TRBD1 as D (6 bases). Germline V CDR1 and CDR2: ENHRY, SYGVKD. The CDR3 has 15 amino acids. Trimming cost V 5 bases and J 1 base, with 14 bases left between them.

This clonotype came up many times. The CDR3 sequence is CASGLYHQQNEQFF. In DNA, the CDR3 is TGTGCTAGTGGTTTATACCACCAGCAGAATGAGCAGTTCTTC. The rearrangement uses TRBV12-5 and TRBJ2-1; D unclear. This CDR3 contains 14 residues. Trimming took 3 bases from V and 7 from J, leaving 13 bases between them. Per germline, CDR1 LGHNT and CDR2 FRNRAP.

V is TRBV5-1 and J is TRBJ2-3; 9 bases match TRBD2. The CDR3 length is 18 residues. Germline values: CDR1 SGHRS, CDR2 YFSETQ. The junction had 11 bases not matched to a gene; V was cut back by 1 base and J by 2 bases. The CDR3 coding sequence is TGCGCCAGCAGCTTGTTCTCCCAGGGACTAGCCTACACAGATACGCAGTATTTT. Protein sequence: CASSLFSQGLAYTDTQYF.

The genes are TRBV20-1 and TRBJ2-1; 14 positions match TRBD2. CDR1 DFQATT and CDR2 SNEGSKA come from the germline V gene (reference sequence). The CDR3 totals 19 residues. V lost 6 bases, J lost 2 bases, and 15 bases stayed unmatched. CDR3 sequence (DNA): TGCAGTGCGAAAGACGTGACTAGCGGGGGGGCCGAACCCTACAATGAGCAGTTCTTC. Its protein product is CSAKDVTSGGAEPYNEQFF.

The chain is built from TRBV6-1 and TRBJ2-7, with D possibly TRBD1 on 6 matching bases. Germline V gene data show CDR1 as MNHNS and CDR2 as SASEGT. Trimming cost V 7 bases and J 3 bases, with 13 bases left between them. The CDR3 contains 13 residues. The CDR3 nucleotides are TGTGCCAGCAACCCAACAGGGAGCTACGAGCAGTACTTC. Translated: CASNPTGSYEQYF.

There are many counts of this clonotype. The rearrangement links TRBV18 to TRBJ1-1, with D possibly matching TRBD1 (5 bases). CDR1 and CDR2 from the germline V gene are KGHSH and LQKENI. The CDR3 has 13 amino acids. Trimming removed 5 bases at V and 0 bases at J, with 7 bases between. CDR3 sequence: CASSTGLNTEAFF. The CDR3 DNA reads as TGTGCCAGCTCAACAGGCCTGAACACTGAAGCTTTCTTT. The entire variable domain, with the rest obtained from reference TRBV18 and TRBJ1-1, is as follows: NAGVMQNPRHLVRRRGQEARLRCSPMKGHSHVYWYRQLPEEGLKFMVYLQKENIIDESGMPKERFSAEFPKEGPSILRIQQVVRGDSAAYFCASSTGLNTEAFFGQGTRLTVV.

The table lists this clonotype with many counts. V is TRBV28 and J is TRBJ2-1, with 8 bases lining up with TRBD1. This CDR3 comprises 12 residues. Germline V gene sequence: CDR1 MDHEN, CDR2 SYDVKM. With V trimmed by 7 bases and J by 7 bases, 3 bases remained unmatched. The CDR3 nucleotides read TGTGCCAGCAACAGGGGGAAGAATGAGCAGTTCTTC. Protein sequence: CASNRGKNEQFF.

This clonotype has at least ten counts. This chain uses TRBV6-1 with TRBJ1-4; possibly TRBD1 for D (6 bases). Deletions cut 1 base from V and 2 bases from J, with 11 bases between. Looked up from germline, CDR1 is MNHNS and CDR2 is SASEGT. There are 16 residues in the CDR3. CDR3: CASSEEPGETNEKLFF. CDR3 nucleotides: TGTGCCAGCAGTGAAGAGCCAGGGGAGACTAATGAAAAACTGTTTTTT.

This clonotype showed up many times. The chain recombines TRBV7-3 with TRBJ2-5, with 12 bases matching TRBD1. The CDR3 spans 13 residues. V lost 4 bases and J lost 10; bases outside the gene matches: 4. Germline V gene data show CDR1 as SGHTA and CDR2 as FQGTGA. The CDR3 coding sequence is TGTGCCAGCAGCTCCGGGACAGGGGGCTTCCAGTACTTC. Protein product: CASSSGTGGFQYF.

This clonotype showed up just a few times. The chain recombines TRBV5-1 with TRBJ1-1; 7 positions agree with TRBD1. The CDR3 length is 16 residues. In germline, CDR1 is SGHRS, CDR2 YFSETQ. The V gene end was trimmed by 4 bases and the J gene end by 5 bases; junction bases not matched to a gene: 14. The CDR3 sequence: CASSERQGLSLTEAFF. The CDR3 region has the DNA TGCGCCAGCAGCGAAAGACAGGGTCTATCGTTAACTGAAGCTTTCTTT.

This clonotype was seen ten or more times. The CDR3 nucleotides read TGTGCCAGCAGCTTAGCAGGGCTCCCCCCCCAAGAGACCCAGTACTTC. Translating it yields CASSLAGLPPQETQYF. The chain employs TRBV7-2 and TRBJ2-5; D gene unclear. The CDR3 contains 16 residues. CDR1 is SGHTA, CDR2 FQGNSA, per germline. The V gene lost 0 bases and the J gene lost 1 base, with 12 bases spanning the gap.

CDR3 loop: CAISESGQGGTDTQYF. In nucleotides, the CDR3 is TGTGCCATCAGTGAGTCGGGGCAGGGGGGCACAGATACGCAGTATTTT. J is TRBJ2-3 and V is TRBV10-3; 7 positions agree with TRBD1. The CDR3 has 16 amino acids. Per germline, CDR1 ENHRY and CDR2 SYGVKD. The V and J ends lost 0 bases and 1 base, in that order; junction bases with no gene match: 4.

This clonotype was seen only once. The chain recombines TRBV29-1 with TRBJ1-1; the D is unclear. Germline V CDR1 and CDR2: SQVTM, ANQGSEA. Trimming pared 7 bases from V and 0 bases from J, leaving 12 bases between. The CDR3 length is 13 residues. In nucleotides, the CDR3 is TGCAGCGAGAAACACCGGTTGAACACTGAAGCTTTCTTT. Translation: CSEKHRLNTEAFF.

This rearrangement joins TRBV7-2 to TRBJ2-3; 13 nucleotides agree with TRBD2. Germline CDR1 is SGHTA and CDR2 is FQGNSA. The junction had 9 bases not matched to a gene; V was cut back by 5 bases and J by 4 bases. This CDR3 comprises 17 residues. The CDR3: CASSPTGLAGEADTQYF. As DNA, the CDR3 is TGTGCCAGCAGCCCAACCGGACTAGCGGGGGAGGCAGATACGCAGTATTTT.

This clonotype was recorded many times. The chain carries TRBV7-2 and TRBJ2-1; 9 bases align to TRBD2. The ends lost 5 bases at V and 6 bases at J; junction bases unmatched: 5. Germline V lookup: CDR1 SGHTA, CDR2 FQGNSA. The CDR3 loop spans 14 amino acids. The CDR3 DNA reads TGTGCCAGCAGCCTACGAGCGGGGGGCAATGAGCAGTTCTTC. Its protein product is CASSLRAGGNEQFF.

This clonotype has only a few counts. The chain uses TRBV27 and TRBJ2-6, with D hard to call. The CDR3 has 18 amino acids. The germline CDR1 and CDR2 sequences are MNHEY and SMNVEV (reference sequence). The V gene lost 5 bases and the J gene lost 0 bases, with 17 bases spanning the gap. The CDR3 DNA follows: TGTGCCAGCAGTCCATCGCGGCATTTTAGCTCTGGGGCCAACGTCCTGACTTTC. Amino acid sequence: CASSPSRHFSSGANVLTF.

A note on this clonotype: A read error may produce the germline difference seen at one junction end. The chain links TRBV6-1 to TRBJ2-3, with D perhaps matching TRBD2 (5 bases). Germline V gene lookup returns CDR1 MNHNS and CDR2 SASEGT. CDR3 length equals 12 residues. CDR3 region: CASGEGADTQYF. CDR3 nucleotide sequence: TGTGCCAGCGGTGAGGGCGCAGATACGCAGTATTTT.

This clonotype was counted between two and nine times. The gene calls are TRBV7-2 and TRBJ2-1; D is possibly TRBD1 (5 bases). The CDR3 spans 15 residues. Trimming shortened V by 3 bases and J by 5 bases, and 14 bases separated the two germline ends. The germline CDR1 and CDR2 sequences are SGHTA and FQGNSA. The CDR3 DNA reads as TGTGCCAGCAGCTTTATTCAGGGTTTCGACAATGAGCAGTTCTTC. Translation: CASSFIQGFDNEQFF.

This clonotype was detected many times. This sequence joins TRBV11-2 and TRBJ2-1, with D perhaps being TRBD1 or TRBD2 (6 bases each). V dropped 3 bases and J dropped 7 bases, with 19 bases sitting between them. The CDR3 length is 16 residues. The germline gives CDR1 SGHAT, CDR2 FQNNGV. The CDR3 reads CASSFVPSGARNEQFF. CDR3 in DNA: TGTGCCAGCAGCTTCGTCCCTTCGGGGGCGCGTAATGAGCAGTTCTTC. Based on the CDR3 plus reference TRBV11-2 and TRBJ2-1, the full variable domain is EAGVAQSPRYKIIEKRQSVAFWCNPISGHATLYWYQQILGQGPKLLIQFQNNGVVDDSQLPKDRFSAERLKGVDSTLKIQPAKLEDSAVYLCASSFVPSGARNEQFFGPGTRLTVL.

Ten or more counts support this clonotype. The chain links TRBV12-3 or TRBV12-4 to TRBJ1-5; D may be TRBD1 (5 bases). CDR3 length: 14 residues. Trimming stripped 5 bases from V and 2 bases from J, with 10 bases between. The CDR3 nucleotides are TGTGCCAGCAGTCGGAGAGGGGGCAATCAGCCCCAGCATTTT. Protein product: CASSRRGGNQPQHF.